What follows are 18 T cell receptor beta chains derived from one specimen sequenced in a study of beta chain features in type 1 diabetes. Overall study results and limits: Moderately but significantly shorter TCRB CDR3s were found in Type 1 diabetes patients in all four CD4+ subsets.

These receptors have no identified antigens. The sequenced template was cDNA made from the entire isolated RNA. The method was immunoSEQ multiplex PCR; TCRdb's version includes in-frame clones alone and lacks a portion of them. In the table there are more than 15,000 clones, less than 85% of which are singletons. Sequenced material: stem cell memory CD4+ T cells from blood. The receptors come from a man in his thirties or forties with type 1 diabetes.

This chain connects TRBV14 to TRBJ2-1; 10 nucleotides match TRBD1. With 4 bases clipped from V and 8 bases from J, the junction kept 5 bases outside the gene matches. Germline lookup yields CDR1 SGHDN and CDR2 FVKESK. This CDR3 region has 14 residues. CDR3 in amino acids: CASSRKGQGHEQFF. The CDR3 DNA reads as TGTGCCAGCAGCCGCAAGGGACAGGGGCATGAGCAGTTCTTC.

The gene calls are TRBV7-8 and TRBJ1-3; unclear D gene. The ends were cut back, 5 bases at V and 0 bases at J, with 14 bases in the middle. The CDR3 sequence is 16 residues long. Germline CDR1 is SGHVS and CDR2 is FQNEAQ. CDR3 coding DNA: TGTGCCAGCAGCCTAAATTCGCTAAACTCTGGAAACACCATATATTTT. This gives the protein CASSLNSLNSGNTIYF.

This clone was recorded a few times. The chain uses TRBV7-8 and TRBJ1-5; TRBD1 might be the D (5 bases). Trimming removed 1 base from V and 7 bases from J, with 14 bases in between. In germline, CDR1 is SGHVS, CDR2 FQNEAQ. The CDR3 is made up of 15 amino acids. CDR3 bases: TGTGCCAGCAGCTTAGGGTCCGGGGGTTGGCAGCCCCAGCATTTT. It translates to CASSLGSGGWQPQHF.

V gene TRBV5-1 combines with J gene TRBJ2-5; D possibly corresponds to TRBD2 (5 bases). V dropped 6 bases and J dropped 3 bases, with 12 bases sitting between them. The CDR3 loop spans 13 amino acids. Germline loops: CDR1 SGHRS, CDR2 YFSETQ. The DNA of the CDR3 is TGCGCCAGCACGAAAGTGGGAGAAGAGACCCAGTACTTC. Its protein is CASTKVGEETQYF.

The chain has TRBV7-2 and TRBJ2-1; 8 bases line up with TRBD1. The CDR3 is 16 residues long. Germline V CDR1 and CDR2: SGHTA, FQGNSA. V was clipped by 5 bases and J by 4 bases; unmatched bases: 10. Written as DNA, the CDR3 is TGTGCCAGCAGCACCTCGCAGGGGGCGCGGTACAATGAGCAGTTCTTC. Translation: CASSTSQGARYNEQFF.

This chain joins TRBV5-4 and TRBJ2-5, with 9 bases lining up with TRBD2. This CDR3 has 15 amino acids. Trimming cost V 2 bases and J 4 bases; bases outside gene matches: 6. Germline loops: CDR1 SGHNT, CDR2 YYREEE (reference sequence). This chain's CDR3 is CASSLGGGAGETQYF. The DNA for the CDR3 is TGTGCCAGCAGCTTAGGCGGGGGGGCGGGAGAGACCCAGTACTTC.

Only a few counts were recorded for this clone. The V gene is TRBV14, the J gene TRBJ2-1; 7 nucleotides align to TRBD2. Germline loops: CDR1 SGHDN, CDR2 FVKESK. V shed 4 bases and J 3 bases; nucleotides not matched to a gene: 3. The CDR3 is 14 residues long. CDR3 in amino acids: CASSRRGNYNEQFF. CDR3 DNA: TGTGCCAGCAGCCGGCGGGGGAACTACAATGAGCAGTTCTTC.

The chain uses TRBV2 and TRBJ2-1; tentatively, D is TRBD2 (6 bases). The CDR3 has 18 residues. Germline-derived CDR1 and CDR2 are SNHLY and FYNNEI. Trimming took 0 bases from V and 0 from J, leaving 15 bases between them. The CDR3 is CASSEARGWADSYNEQFF. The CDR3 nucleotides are TGTGCCAGCAGTGAAGCTCGGGGGTGGGCAGACTCCTACAATGAGCAGTTCTTC.

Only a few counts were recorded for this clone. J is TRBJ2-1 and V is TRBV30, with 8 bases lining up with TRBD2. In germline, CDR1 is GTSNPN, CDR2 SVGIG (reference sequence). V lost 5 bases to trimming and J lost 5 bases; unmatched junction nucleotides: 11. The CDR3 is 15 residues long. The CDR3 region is CAWGGTRAGNNEQFF. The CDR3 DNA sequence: TGTGCCTGGGGGGGGACTAGGGCTGGAAACAATGAGCAGTTCTTC.

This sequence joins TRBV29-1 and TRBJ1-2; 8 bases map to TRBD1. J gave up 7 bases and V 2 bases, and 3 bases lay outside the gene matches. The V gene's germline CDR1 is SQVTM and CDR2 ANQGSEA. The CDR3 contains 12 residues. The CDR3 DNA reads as TGCAGCGTTGAACTGACAGGGGCTGGCTACACCTTC. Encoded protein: CSVELTGAGYTF.

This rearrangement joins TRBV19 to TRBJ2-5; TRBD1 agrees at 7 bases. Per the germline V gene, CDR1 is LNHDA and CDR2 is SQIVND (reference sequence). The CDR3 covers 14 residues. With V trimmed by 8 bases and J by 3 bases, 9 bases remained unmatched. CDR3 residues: CASRRDTGEETQYF. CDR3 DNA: TGTGCCAGTCGTCGGGACACAGGGGAAGAGACCCAGTACTTC.

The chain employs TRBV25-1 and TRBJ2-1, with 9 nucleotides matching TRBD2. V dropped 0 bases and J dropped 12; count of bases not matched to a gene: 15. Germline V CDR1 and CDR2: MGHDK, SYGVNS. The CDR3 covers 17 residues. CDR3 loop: CASSEYILSGGPPGQFF. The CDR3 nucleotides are TGTGCCAGCAGTGAATATATTCTAAGCGGGGGGCCCCCCGGGCAGTTCTTC.

DNA for the CDR3: TGTGCCAGCAGCTCCGCGACTCTGACAGCCTTAGCCAAAAACATTCAGTACTTC. It codes for CASSSATLTALAKNIQYF. The chain couples TRBV7-2 to TRBJ2-4, with a tentative D call TRBD1 (5 bases). From germline, CDR1 is SGHTA and CDR2 FQGNSA. The CDR3 is 18 residues long. V shed 4 bases and J shed 0 bases, with 19 bases lying between them.

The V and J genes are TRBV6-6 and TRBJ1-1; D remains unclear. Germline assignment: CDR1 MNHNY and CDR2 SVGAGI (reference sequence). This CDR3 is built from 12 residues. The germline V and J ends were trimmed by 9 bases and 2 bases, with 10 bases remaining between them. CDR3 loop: CASGEGNTEAFF. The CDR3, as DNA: TGTGCCAGTGGGGAGGGAAACACTGAAGCTTTCTTT.

In DNA form, the CDR3 reads TGTGCCAGCATTAGCGGGGGGTTGAGGGAGCAGTTCTTC. This gives the protein CASISGGLREQFF. This chain joins TRBV6-1 and TRBJ2-1; 10 positions match TRBD2. CDR1 and CDR2 from the germline V gene are MNHNS and SASEGT. This CDR3 is built from 13 residues. After removal of 7 bases from V and 10 bases from J, the junction contained 7 bases not matched to a gene.

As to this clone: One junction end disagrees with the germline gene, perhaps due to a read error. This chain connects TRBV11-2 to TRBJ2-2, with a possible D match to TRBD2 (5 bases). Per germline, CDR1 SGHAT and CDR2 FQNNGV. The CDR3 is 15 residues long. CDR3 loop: CASSLKVEDTGVLFF. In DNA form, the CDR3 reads TGTGCCAGCAGCTTAAAGGTCGAAGACACCGGGGTGCTGTTTTTT.

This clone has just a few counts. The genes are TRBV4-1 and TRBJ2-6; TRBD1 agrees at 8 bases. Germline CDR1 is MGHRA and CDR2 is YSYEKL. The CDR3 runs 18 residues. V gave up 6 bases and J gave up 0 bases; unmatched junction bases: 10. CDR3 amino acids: CASRATWTGPSGANVLTF. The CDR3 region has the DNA TGCGCCAGCAGGGCGACTTGGACAGGGCCCTCTGGGGCCAACGTCCTGACTTTC.

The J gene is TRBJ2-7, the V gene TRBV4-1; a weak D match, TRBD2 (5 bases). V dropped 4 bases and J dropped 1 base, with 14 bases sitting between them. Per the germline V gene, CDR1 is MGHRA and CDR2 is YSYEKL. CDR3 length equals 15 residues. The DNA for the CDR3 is TGCGCCAGCAGCCGGCAGCGGCAGGAGTCCTACGAGCAGTACTTC. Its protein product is CASSRQRQESYEQYF.